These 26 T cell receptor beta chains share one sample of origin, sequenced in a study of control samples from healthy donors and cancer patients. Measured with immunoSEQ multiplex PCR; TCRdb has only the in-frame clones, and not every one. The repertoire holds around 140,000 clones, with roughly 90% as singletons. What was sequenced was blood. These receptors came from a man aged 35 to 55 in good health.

CDR3 nucleotide sequence: TGTGCCAGCAGTTACGGCGGGACAGGTACTAATGAGCAGTTCTTC. Translated: CASSYGGTGTNEQFF. The chain couples TRBV6-6 to TRBJ2-1; 8 positions match TRBD1. This CDR3 comprises 15 residues. Germline trimming cut 2 bases from V and 7 bases from J; bases unmatched to any gene: 7. Germline-derived CDR1 and CDR2 are MNHNY and SVGAGI (reference sequence).

The CDR3 DNA is TGTGCCAGCAGCTTGAGGACAGGGGGCAGGGAGACCCAGTACTTC. Translated, it gives CASSLRTGGRETQYF. This chain links TRBV13 with TRBJ2-5; 11 bases agree with TRBD1. The ends lost 3 bases at V and 5 bases at J; junction bases unmatched: 5. From germline, CDR1 is PRHDT and CDR2 FYEKMQ (reference sequence). The CDR3 is made up of 15 amino acids.

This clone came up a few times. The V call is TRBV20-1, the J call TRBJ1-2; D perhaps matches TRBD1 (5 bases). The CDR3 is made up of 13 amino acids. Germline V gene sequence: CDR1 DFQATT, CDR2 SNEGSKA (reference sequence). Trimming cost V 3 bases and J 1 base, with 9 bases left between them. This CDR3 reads CSASGQGNYGYTF. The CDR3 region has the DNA TGCAGTGCTAGTGGGCAGGGTAACTATGGCTACACCTTC.

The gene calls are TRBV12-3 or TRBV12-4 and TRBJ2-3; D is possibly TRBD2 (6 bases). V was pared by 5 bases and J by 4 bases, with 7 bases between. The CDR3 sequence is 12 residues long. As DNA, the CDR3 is TGTGCCAGCAGTCCTAGCGCAGATACGCAGTATTTT. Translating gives CASSPSADTQYF.

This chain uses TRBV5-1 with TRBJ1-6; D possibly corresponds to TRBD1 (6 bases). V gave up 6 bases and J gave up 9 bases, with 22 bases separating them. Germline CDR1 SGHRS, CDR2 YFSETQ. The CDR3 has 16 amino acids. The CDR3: CASTGGGGGNFSPLHF. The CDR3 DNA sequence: TGCGCCAGCACCGGTGGCGGGGGCGGAAATTTTTCACCCCTCCACTTT.

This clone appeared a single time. The CDR3 bases are TGCGCCAGCAGCCAAGATCCGGGGTATTCACCCCTCCACTTT. It is translated as CASSQDPGYSPLHF. The genes are TRBV4-1 and TRBJ1-6; no definite D call. CDR3 length: 14 amino acids. The germline V gene encodes CDR1 MGHRA and CDR2 YSYEKL. Trimming removed 0 bases at V and 8 bases at J, with 8 bases between.

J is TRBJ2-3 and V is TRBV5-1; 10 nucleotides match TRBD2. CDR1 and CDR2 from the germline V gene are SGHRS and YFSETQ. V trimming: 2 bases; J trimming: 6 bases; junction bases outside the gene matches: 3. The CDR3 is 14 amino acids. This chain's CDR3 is CASSFPTSGDTQYF. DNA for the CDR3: TGCGCCAGCAGCTTCCCGACTAGCGGGGATACGCAGTATTTT.

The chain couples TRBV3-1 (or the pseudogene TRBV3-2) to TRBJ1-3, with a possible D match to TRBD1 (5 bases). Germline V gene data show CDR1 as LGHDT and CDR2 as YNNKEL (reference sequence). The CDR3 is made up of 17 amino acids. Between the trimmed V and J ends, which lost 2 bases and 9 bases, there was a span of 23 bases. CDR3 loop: CASSQLRDSPDFGTIYF. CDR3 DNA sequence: TGTGCCAGCAGCCAACTCCGGGACTCACCAGACTTCGGCACCATATATTTT.

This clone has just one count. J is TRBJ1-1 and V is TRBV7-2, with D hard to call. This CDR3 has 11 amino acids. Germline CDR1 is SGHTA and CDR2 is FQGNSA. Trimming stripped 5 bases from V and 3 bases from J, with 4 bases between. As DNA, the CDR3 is TGTGCCAGCAGCCTCGACACTGAAGCTTTCTTT. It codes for CASSLDTEAFF.

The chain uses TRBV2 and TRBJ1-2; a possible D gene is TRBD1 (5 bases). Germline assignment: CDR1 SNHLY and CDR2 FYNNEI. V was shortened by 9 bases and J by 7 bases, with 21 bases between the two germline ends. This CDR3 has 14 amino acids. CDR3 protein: CARSPQETRRGYTF. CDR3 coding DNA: TGTGCCAGATCCCCACAGGAGACCAGGCGTGGCTACACCTTC.

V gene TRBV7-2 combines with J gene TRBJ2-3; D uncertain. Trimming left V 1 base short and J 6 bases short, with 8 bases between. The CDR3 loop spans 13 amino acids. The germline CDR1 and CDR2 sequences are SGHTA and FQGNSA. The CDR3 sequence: CASSLGLADTQYF. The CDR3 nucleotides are TGTGCCAGCAGCTTAGGGCTGGCGGATACGCAGTATTTT.

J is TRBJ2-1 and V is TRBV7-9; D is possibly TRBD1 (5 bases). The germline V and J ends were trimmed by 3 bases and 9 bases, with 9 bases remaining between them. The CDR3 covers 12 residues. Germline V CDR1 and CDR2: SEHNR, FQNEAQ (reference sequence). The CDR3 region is CASSFWGGEQFF. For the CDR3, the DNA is TGTGCCAGCAGCTTTTGGGGCGGTGAGCAGTTCTTC.

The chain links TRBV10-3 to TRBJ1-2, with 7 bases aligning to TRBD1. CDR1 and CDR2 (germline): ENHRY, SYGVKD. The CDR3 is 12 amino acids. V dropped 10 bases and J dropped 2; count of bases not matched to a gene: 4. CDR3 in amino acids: CATGQPNYGYTF. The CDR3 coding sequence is TGTGCCACGGGACAGCCGAACTATGGCTACACCTTC.

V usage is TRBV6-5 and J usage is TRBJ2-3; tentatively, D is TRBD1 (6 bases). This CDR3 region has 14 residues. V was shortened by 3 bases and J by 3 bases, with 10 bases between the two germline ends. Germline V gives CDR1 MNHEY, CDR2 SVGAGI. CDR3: CASSYVTGTDTQYF. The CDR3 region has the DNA TGTGCCAGCAGTTATGTAACAGGGACAGATACGCAGTATTTT.

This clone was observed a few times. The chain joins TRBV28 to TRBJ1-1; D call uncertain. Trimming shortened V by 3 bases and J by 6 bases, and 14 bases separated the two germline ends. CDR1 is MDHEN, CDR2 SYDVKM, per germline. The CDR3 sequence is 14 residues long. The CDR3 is CASSLPVRPPEAFF. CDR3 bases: TGTGCCAGCAGTTTGCCGGTCCGGCCTCCTGAAGCTTTCTTT.

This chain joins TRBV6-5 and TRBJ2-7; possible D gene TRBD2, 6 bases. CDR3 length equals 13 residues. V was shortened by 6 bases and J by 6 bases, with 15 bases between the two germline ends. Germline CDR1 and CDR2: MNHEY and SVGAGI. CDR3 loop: CASRRDGVVEQYF. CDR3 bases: TGTGCCAGCAGGCGGGACGGGGTGGTCGAGCAGTACTTC.

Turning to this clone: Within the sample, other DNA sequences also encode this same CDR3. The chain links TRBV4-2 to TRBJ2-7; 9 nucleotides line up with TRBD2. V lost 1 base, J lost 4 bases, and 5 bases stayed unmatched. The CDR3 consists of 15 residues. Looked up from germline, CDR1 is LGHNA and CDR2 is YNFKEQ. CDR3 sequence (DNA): TGTGCCAGCAGCCAAGTTGCGGGGGGGCCTTACGAGCAGTACTTC. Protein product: CASSQVAGGPYEQYF.

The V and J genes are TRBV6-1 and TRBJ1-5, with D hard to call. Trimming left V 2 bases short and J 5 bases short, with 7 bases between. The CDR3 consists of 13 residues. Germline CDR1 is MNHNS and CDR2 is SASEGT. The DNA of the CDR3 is TGTGCCAGCAGTGAAATGGGCGATCAGCCCCAGCATTTT. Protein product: CASSEMGDQPQHF.

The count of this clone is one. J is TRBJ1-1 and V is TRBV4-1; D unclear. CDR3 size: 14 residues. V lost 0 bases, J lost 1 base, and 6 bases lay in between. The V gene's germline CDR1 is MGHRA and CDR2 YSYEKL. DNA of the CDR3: TGCGCCAGCAGCCAAGATAACGCGAACACTGAAGCTTTCTTT. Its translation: CASSQDNANTEAFF.

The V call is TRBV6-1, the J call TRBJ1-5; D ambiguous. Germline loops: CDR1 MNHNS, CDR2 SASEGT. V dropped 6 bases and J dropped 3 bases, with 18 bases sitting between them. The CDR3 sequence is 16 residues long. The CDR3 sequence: CASREHWGDSNQPQHF. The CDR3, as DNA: TGTGCCAGCAGAGAACACTGGGGTGATTCCAATCAGCCCCAGCATTTT.

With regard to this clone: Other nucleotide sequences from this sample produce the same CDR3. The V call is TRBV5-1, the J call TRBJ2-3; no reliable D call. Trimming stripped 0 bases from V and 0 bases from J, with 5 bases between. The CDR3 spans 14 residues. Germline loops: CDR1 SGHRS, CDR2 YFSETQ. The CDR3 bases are TGCGCCAGCAGCTTGGACACCAGCACAGATACGCAGTATTTT. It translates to CASSLDTSTDTQYF.

The CDR3 protein is CASSPTSSRTINYGYTF. CDR3 nucleotide sequence: TGTGCCAGCTCACCTACCTCTTCCAGGACAATTAACTATGGCTACACCTTC. V is TRBV18 and J is TRBJ1-2, with D possibly being TRBD1 (5 bases). The CDR3 totals 17 residues. Between the trimmed V and J ends, which lost 3 bases and 1 base, there was a span of 18 bases. Germline loops: CDR1 KGHSH, CDR2 LQKENI.

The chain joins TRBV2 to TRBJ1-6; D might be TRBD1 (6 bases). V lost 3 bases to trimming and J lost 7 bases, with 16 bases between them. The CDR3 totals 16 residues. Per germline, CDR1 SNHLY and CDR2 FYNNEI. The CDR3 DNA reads TGTGCCAGCAGTGATGGTGGGGGCGGTAGGAATTCACCCCTCCACTTT. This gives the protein CASSDGGGGRNSPLHF.

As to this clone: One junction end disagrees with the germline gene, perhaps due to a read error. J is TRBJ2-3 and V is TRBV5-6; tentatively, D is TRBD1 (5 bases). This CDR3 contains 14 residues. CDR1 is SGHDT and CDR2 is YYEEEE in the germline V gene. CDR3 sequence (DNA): TGTGCCGGCAGCTTGGGCAGGGCGCCCGATACGCAGTATTTT. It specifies CAGSLGRAPDTQYF.

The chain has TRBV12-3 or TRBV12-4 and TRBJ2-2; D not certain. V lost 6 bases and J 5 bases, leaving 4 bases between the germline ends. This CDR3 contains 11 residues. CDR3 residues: CASRLTGELFF. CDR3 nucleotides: TGTGCCAGCAGGTTGACCGGGGAGCTGTTTTTT.

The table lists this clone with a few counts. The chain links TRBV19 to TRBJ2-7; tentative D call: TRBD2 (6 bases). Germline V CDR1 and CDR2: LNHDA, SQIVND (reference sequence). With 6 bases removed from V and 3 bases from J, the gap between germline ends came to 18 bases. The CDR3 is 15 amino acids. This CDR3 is CASRPPGGQVYEQYF. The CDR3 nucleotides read TGTGCCAGTAGACCACCCGGAGGGCAGGTCTACGAGCAGTACTTC.